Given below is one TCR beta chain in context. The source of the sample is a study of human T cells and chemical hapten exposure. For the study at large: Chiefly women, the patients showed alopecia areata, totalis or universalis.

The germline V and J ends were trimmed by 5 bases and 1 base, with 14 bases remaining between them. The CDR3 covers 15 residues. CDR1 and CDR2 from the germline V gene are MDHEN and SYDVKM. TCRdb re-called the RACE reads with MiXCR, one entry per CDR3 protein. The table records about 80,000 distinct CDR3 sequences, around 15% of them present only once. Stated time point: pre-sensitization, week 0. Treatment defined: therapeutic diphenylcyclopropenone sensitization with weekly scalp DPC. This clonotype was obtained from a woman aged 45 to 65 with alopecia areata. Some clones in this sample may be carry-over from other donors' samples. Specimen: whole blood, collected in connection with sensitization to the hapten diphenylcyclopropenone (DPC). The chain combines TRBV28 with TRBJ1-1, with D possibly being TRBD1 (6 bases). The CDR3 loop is CASSKVTGPNTEAFF. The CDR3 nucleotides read TGTGCCAGCAGTAAGGTGACAGGACCGAACACTGAAGCTTTCTTT.